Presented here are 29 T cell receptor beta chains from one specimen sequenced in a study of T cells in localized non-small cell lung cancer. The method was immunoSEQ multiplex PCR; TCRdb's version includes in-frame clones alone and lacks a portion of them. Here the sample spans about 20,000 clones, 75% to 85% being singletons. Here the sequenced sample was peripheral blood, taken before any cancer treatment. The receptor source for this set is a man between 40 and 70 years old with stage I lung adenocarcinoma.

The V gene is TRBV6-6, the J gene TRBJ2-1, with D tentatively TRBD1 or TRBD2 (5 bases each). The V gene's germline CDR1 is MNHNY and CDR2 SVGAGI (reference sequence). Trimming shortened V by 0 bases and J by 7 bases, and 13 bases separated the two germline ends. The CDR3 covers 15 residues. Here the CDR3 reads CASSYSAGTGNEQFF. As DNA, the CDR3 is TGTGCCAGCAGTTACTCGGCAGGGACGGGGAATGAGCAGTTCTTC.

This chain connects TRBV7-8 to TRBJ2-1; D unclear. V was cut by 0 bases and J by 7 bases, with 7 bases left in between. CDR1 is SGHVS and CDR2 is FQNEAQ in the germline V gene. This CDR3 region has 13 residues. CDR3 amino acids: CASSLALGNEQFF. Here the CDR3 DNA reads TGTGCCAGCAGCTTAGCTTTGGGGAATGAGCAGTTCTTC.

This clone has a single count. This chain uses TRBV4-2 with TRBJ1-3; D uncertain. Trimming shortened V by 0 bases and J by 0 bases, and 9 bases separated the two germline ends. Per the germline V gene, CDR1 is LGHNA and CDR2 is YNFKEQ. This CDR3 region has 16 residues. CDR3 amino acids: CASSQDRVSSGNTIYF. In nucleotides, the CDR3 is TGTGCCAGCAGCCAAGATAGGGTCTCCTCTGGAAACACCATATATTTT.

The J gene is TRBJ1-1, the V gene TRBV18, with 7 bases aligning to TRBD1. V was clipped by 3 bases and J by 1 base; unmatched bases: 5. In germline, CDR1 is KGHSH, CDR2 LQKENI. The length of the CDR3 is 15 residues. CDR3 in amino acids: CASSPATGPNTEAFF. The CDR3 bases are TGTGCCAGCTCACCCGCGACAGGGCCGAACACTGAAGCTTTCTTT.

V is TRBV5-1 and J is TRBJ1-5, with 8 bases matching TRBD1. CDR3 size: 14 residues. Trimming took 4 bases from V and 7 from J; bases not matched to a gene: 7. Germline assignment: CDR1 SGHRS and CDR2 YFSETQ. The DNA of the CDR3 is TGCGCCAGCAGCCTCGGACAGGGCAGCCAGCCCCAGCATTTT. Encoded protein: CASSLGQGSQPQHF.

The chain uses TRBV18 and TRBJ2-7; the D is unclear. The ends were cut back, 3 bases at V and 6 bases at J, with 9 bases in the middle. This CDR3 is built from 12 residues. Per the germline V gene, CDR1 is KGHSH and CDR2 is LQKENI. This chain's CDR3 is CASSPLGLEQYF. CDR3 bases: TGTGCCAGCTCACCCCTAGGGCTCGAGCAGTACTTC.

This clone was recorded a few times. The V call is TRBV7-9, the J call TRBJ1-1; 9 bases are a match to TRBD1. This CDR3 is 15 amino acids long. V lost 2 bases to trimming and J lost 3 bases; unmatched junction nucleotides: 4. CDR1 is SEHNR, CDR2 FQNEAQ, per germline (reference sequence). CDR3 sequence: CASSLRTGVDTEAFF. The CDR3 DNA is TGTGCCAGCAGCTTACGGACAGGGGTCGACACTGAAGCTTTCTTT.

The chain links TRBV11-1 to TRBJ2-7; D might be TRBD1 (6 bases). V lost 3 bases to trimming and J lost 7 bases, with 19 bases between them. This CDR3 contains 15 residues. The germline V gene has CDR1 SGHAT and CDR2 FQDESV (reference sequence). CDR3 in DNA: TGTGCCAGCAGCTTCGGACAGACAGGAGGCCATGAGCAGTACTTC. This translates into CASSFGQTGGHEQYF. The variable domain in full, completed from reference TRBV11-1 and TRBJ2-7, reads EAEVAQSPRYKITEKSQAVAFWCDPISGHATLYWYRQILGQGPELLVQFQDESVVDDSQLPKDRFSAERLKGVDSTLKIQPAELGDSAMYLCASSFGQTGGHEQYFGPGTRLTVT.

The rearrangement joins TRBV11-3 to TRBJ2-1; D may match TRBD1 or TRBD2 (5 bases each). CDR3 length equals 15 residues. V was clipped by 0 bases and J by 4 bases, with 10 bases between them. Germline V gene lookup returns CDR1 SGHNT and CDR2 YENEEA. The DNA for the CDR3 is TGTGCCAGCAGCTTAGACGGGGCGGCTTACAATGAGCAGTTCTTC. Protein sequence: CASSLDGAAYNEQFF.

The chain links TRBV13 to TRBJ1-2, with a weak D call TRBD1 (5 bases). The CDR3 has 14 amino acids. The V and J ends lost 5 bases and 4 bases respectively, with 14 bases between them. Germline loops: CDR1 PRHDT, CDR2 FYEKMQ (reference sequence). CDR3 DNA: TGTGCCAGCAGCCCAGCCAGGGCGACCTATGGCTACACCTTC. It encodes CASSPARATYGYTF.

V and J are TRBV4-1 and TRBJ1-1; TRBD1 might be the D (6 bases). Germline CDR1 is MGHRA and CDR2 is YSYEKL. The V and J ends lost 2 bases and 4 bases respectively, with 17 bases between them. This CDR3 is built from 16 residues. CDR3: CASSQLPGQGSTEAFF. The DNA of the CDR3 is TGCGCCAGCAGCCAACTCCCGGGGCAGGGGAGCACTGAAGCTTTCTTT.

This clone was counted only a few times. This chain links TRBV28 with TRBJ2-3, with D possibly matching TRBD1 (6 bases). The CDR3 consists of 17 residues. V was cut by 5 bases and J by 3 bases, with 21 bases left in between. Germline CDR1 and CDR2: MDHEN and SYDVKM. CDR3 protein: CASSSTEGGGETDTQYF. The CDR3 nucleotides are TGTGCCAGCAGTAGCACCGAAGGTGGGGGCGAAACAGATACGCAGTATTTT.

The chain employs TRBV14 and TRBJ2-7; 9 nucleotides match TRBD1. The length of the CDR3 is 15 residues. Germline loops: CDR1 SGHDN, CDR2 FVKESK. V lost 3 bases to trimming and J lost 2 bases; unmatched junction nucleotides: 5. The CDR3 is CASSHLDRGAYEQYF. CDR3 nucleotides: TGTGCCAGCAGCCATCTAGACAGGGGGGCCTACGAGCAGTACTTC.

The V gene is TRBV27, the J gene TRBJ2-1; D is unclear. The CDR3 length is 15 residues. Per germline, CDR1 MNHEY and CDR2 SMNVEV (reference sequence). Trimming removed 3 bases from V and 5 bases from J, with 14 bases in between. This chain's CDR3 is CASSFLQRVNNEQFF. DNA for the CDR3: TGTGCCAGCAGTTTTTTACAAAGGGTGAACAATGAGCAGTTCTTC.

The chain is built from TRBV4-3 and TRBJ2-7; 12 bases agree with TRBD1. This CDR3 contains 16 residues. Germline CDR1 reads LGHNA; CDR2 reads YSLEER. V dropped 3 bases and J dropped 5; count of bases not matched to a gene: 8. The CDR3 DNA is TGCGCCAGCAGCCAGGGACCCGGGACAGGGGGCGACGAGCAGTACTTC. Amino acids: CASSQGPGTGGDEQYF.

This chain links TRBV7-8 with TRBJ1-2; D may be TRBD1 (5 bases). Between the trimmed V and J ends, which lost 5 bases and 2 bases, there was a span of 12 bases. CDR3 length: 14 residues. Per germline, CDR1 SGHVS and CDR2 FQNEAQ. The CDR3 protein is CASSHGTANYGYTF. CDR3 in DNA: TGTGCCAGCAGCCATGGGACGGCGAACTATGGCTACACCTTC.

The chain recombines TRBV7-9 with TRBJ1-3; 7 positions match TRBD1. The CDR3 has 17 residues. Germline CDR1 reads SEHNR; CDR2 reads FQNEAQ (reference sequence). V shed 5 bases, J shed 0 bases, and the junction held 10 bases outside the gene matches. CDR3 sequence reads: CASSLRRQGSSGNTIYF. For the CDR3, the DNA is TGTGCCAGCAGCCTACGAAGACAGGGAAGCTCTGGAAACACCATATATTTT.

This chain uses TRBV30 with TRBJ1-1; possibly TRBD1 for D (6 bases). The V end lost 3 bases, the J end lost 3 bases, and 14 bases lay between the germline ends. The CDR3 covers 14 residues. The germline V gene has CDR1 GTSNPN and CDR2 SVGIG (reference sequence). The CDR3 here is CAWSAKGGDTEAFF. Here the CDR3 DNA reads TGTGCCTGGAGCGCCAAGGGGGGGGACACTGAAGCTTTCTTT. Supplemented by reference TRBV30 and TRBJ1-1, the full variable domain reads SQTIHQWPATLVQPVGSPLSLECTVEGTSNPNLYWYRQAAGRGLQLLFYSVGIGQISSEVPQNLSASRPQDRQFILSSKKLLLSDSGFYLCAWSAKGGDTEAFFGQGTRLTVV.

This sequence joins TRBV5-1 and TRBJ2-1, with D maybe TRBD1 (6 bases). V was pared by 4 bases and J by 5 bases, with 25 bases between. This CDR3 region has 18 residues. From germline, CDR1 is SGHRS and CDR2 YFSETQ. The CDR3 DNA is TGCGCCAGCAGCCAACGTCACGAGTCAGGGGCAAGGCACAATGAGCAGTTCTTC. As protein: CASSQRHESGARHNEQFF.

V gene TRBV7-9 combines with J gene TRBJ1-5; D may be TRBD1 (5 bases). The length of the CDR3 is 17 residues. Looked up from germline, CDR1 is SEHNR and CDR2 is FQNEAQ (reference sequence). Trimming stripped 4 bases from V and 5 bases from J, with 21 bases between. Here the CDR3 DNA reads TGTGCCAGCAGCTACACCGGGCTCCCGGGAGGGGATCAGCCCCAGCATTTT. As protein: CASSYTGLPGGDQPQHF.

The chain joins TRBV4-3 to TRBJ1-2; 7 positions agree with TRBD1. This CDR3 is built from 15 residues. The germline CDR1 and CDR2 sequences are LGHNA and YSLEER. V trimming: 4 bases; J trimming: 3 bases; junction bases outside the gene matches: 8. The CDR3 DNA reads TGCGCCAGCAGCCCCTTAGGGGGCGCGGACTATGGCTACACCTTC. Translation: CASSPLGGADYGYTF.

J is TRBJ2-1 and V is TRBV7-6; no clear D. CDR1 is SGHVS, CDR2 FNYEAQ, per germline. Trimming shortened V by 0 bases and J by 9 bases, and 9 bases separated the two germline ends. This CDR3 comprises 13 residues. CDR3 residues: CASSLARPREQFF. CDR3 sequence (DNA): TGTGCCAGCAGCTTAGCGCGACCGCGTGAGCAGTTCTTC. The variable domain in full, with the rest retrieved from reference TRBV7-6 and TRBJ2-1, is GAGVSQSPRYKVTKRGQDVALRCDPISGHVSLYWYRQALGQGPEFLTYFNYEAQQDKSGLPNDRFSAERPEGSISTLTIQRTEQRDSAMYRCASSLARPREQFFGPGTRLTVL.

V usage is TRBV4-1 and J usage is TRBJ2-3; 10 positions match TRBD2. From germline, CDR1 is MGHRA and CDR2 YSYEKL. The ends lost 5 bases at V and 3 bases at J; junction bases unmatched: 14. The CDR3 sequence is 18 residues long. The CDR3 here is CASSSQGVAGGGTDTQYF. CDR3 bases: TGCGCCAGCAGCTCGCAGGGGGTAGCGGGAGGAGGGACAGATACGCAGTATTTT.

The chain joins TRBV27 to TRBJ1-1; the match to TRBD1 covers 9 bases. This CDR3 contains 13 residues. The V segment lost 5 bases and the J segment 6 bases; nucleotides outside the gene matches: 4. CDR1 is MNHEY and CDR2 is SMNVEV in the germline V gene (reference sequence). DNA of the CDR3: TGTGCCAGCAGTAGACAGGGGGTATCTGAAGCTTTCTTT. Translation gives CASSRQGVSEAFF.

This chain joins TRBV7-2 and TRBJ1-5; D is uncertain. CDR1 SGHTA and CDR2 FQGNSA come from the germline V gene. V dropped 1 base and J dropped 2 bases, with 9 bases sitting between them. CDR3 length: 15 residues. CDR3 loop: CASSLVNGGNQPQHF. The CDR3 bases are TGTGCCAGCAGCTTAGTCAATGGGGGCAATCAGCCCCAGCATTTT.

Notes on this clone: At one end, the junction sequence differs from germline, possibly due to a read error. In nucleotides, the CDR3 is TGCGCCAGCAGCCAAGTCGAAGATAACTACGACCAGTACTTC. This encodes CASSQVEDNYDQYF. The chain carries TRBV4-1 and TRBJ2-7, with D hard to call. There are 14 residues in the CDR3. Germline V CDR1 and CDR2: MGHRA, YSYEKL.

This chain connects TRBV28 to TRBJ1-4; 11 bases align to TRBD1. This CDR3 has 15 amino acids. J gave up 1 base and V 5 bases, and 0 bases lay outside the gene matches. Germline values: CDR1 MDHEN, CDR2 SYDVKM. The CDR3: CASSGTGGTNEKLFF. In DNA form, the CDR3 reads TGTGCCAGCAGTGGGACAGGGGGAACTAATGAAAAACTGTTTTTT.

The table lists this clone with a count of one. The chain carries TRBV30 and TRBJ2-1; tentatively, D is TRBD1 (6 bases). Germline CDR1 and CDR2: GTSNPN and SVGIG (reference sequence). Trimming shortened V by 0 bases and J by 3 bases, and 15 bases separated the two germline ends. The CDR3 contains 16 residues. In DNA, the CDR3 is TGTGCCTGGAGTGTAAAGGGATTGGACAGCTACAATGAGCAGTTCTTC. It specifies CAWSVKGLDSYNEQFF. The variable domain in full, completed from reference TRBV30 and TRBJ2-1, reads SQTIHQWPATLVQPVGSPLSLECTVEGTSNPNLYWYRQAAGRGLQLLFYSVGIGQISSEVPQNLSASRPQDRQFILSSKKLLLSDSGFYLCAWSVKGLDSYNEQFFGPGTRLTVL.

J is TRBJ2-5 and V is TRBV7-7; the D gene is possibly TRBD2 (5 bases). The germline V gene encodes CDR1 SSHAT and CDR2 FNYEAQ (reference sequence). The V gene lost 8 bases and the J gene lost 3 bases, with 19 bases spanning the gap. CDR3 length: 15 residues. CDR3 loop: CASPRVPDGEETQYF. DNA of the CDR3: TGTGCCAGCCCCCGAGTCCCCGACGGGGAAGAGACCCAGTACTTC.